The rows below give T cell receptor beta chains drawn from one sample of a study of T cells in Graves' hyperthyroidism and ophthalmopathy. TCRdb re-called the multiplex PCR reads with MiXCR, one entry per CDR3 protein. Altogether 500,000 to 600,000 distinct CDR3 sequences are present, 15% to 20% being singletons, with the ten largest covering 47%. The sample taken for sequencing was blood. Every receptor here comes from a man between 35 and 55 years old with Graves' ophthalmopathy. Both conserved end residues are part of each CDR3. D genes are given only for firm matches. Not all rows give a size; the values are once, few, many and, for expanded clones, a class.

abundance: many; j_gene: TRBJ2-1; d_gene: TRBD2; v_gene: TRBV10-3; CDR3aa: CAIRTGTSGIEQFF; CDR3nt: TGTGCCATCAGAACCGGGACTAGCGGCATTGAGCAGTTCTTC
abundance: .; j_gene: TRBJ2-1; d_gene: .; v_gene: TRBV7-9; CDR3aa: CASSFGLQQFF; CDR3nt: TGTGCCAGCAGCTTCGGACTTCAGCAGTTCTTC
abundance: many; j_gene: TRBJ2-1; d_gene: TRBD2; v_gene: TRBV11-3; CDR3aa: CASSLDPSGGYNEQFF; CDR3nt: TGTGCCAGCAGCTTAGATCCTAGCGGGGGGTACAATGAGCAGTTCTTC
abundance: .; j_gene: TRBJ2-7; d_gene: .; v_gene: TRBV5-5; CDR3aa: CASTLGGPWSSYEQYF; CDR3nt: TGTGCCAGCACCCTTGGGGGACCCTGGAGCTCCTACGAGCAGTACTTC
abundance: few; j_gene: TRBJ2-5; d_gene: .; v_gene: TRBV4-2; CDR3aa: CASSLTLASEETQYF; CDR3nt: TGTGCCAGCAGCCTAACACTAGCATCGGAAGAGACCCAGTACTTC
abundance: .; j_gene: TRBJ1-4; d_gene: .; v_gene: TRBV7-9; CDR3aa: CASSITGGGEKLFF; CDR3nt: TGTGCCAGCAGCATAACCGGGGGGGGAGAAAAACTGTTTTTT
abundance: many; j_gene: TRBJ2-2; d_gene: TRBD1; v_gene: TRBV6-2/TRBV6-3; CDR3aa: CASSPGTANTGELFF; CDR3nt: TGTGCCAGCAGTCCCGGGACAGCGAACACCGGGGAGCTGTTTTTT
abundance: few; j_gene: TRBJ2-7; d_gene: TRBD1; v_gene: TRBV9; CDR3aa: CASSPSTGTGVYEQYF; CDR3nt: TGTGCCAGCAGCCCTTCGACCGGGACAGGGGTGTACGAGCAGTACTTC
abundance: few; j_gene: TRBJ2-7; d_gene: TRBD1; v_gene: TRBV11-3; CDR3aa: CASSLVTGMNSYEQYF; CDR3nt: TGTGCCAGCAGCTTGGTGACAGGGATGAACTCCTACGAGCAGTACTTC
abundance: few; j_gene: TRBJ2-6; d_gene: .; v_gene: TRBV20-1; CDR3aa: CSAAGASGANVLTF; CDR3nt: TGCAGTGCTGCCGGGGCCTCTGGGGCCAACGTCCTGACTTTC
abundance: few; j_gene: TRBJ2-6; d_gene: .; v_gene: TRBV9; CDR3aa: CASSAEQGPGANVLTF; CDR3nt: TGTGCCAGCAGCGCCGAACAGGGACCTGGGGCCAACGTCCTGACTTTC
abundance: .; j_gene: TRBJ1-2; d_gene: .; v_gene: TRBV12-3/TRBV12-4; CDR3aa: CASSLHSNNYGYTF; CDR3nt: TGTGCCAGCAGTTTACACAGCAATAACTATGGCTACACCTTC
abundance: few; j_gene: TRBJ2-5; d_gene: .; v_gene: TRBV30; CDR3aa: CAWSVHIVETQYF; CDR3nt: TGTGCCTGGAGTGTCCACATAGTAGAGACCCAGTACTTC
abundance: .; j_gene: TRBJ2-7; d_gene: .; v_gene: TRBV6-5; CDR3aa: CASSYSVLGSGLGGGPYEQYF; CDR3nt: TGTGCCAGCAGTTACTCGGTTTTAGGGTCGGGGTTAGGGGGAGGCCCCTACGAGCAGTACTTC
abundance: few; j_gene: TRBJ2-2; d_gene: TRBD1; v_gene: TRBV4-1; CDR3aa: CASSPHRGNTGELFF; CDR3nt: TGCGCCAGCAGCCCGCACAGGGGGAACACCGGGGAGCTGTTTTTT
abundance: .; j_gene: TRBJ1-2; d_gene: .; v_gene: TRBV10-3; CDR3aa: CAISDPPQNYGYTF; CDR3nt: TGTGCCATCAGTGATCCGCCACAAAACTATGGCTACACCTTC
abundance: few; j_gene: TRBJ2-3; d_gene: .; v_gene: TRBV28; CDR3aa: CASSPPGSFFTDTQYF; CDR3nt: TGTGCCAGCAGTCCCCCGGGTAGCTTTTTCACAGATACGCAGTATTTT
abundance: .; j_gene: TRBJ1-4; d_gene: .; v_gene: TRBV7-6; CDR3aa: CASSSTWDATNEKLFF; CDR3nt: TGTGCCAGCAGCTCGACGTGGGATGCAACTAATGAAAAACTGTTTTTT
abundance: .; j_gene: TRBJ1-2; d_gene: .; v_gene: TRBV2; CDR3aa: CASSDGGGRTGGYTF; CDR3nt: TGTGCCAGCAGTGATGGGGGGGGGCGTACTGGTGGCTACACCTTC
abundance: few; j_gene: TRBJ2-1; d_gene: TRBD2; v_gene: TRBV20-1; CDR3aa: CSAKGTSGGLNEQFF; CDR3nt: TGCAGTGCTAAAGGGACTAGCGGGGGCCTCAATGAGCAGTTCTTC
abundance: few; j_gene: TRBJ2-7; d_gene: .; v_gene: TRBV20-1; CDR3aa: CSANQGAHEQYF; CDR3nt: TGCAGTGCTAACCAGGGAGCCCACGAGCAGTACTTC
abundance: .; j_gene: TRBJ2-2; d_gene: TRBD2; v_gene: TRBV6-5; CDR3aa: CASSYSGTSGTGELFF; CDR3nt: TGTGCCAGCAGTTATTCCGGGACTAGCGGGACCGGGGAGCTGTTTTTT
abundance: few; j_gene: TRBJ2-3; d_gene: .; v_gene: TRBV3-1; CDR3aa: CASSSLTPLGGTDTQYF; CDR3nt: TGTGCCAGCAGCTCCCTGACCCCTCTGGGCGGCACAGATACGCAGTATTTT
abundance: .; j_gene: TRBJ1-1; d_gene: .; v_gene: TRBV20-1; CDR3aa: CSARDPRQPTEAFF; CDR3nt: TGCAGTGCTAGAGATCCCCGGCAGCCCACTGAAGCTTTCTTT
abundance: .; j_gene: TRBJ1-2; d_gene: .; v_gene: TRBV5-8; CDR3aa: CASSLSQVLRYGYTF; CDR3nt: TGTGCCAGCAGCTTGAGCCAGGTATTACGGTATGGCTACACCTTC
abundance: many; j_gene: TRBJ2-7; d_gene: .; v_gene: TRBV11-2; CDR3aa: CASSLDPGTPSYEQYF; CDR3nt: TGTGCCAGCAGCTTAGACCCCGGGACACCTTCCTACGAGCAGTACTTC
abundance: few; j_gene: TRBJ1-3; d_gene: .; v_gene: TRBV4-3; CDR3aa: CASSPGLMVDTIYF; CDR3nt: TGCGCCAGCAGCCCCGGACTAATGGTCGACACCATATATTTT
abundance: few; j_gene: TRBJ2-5; d_gene: .; v_gene: TRBV7-9; CDR3aa: CASSTRAGLETQYF; CDR3nt: TGTGCCAGCAGCACTCGGGCAGGGCTAGAGACCCAGTACTTC
abundance: many; j_gene: TRBJ2-1; d_gene: TRBD2; v_gene: TRBV11-2; CDR3aa: CASSLEDMGLQYNEQFF; CDR3nt: TGTGCCAGCAGCTTAGAAGATATGGGACTACAGTACAATGAGCAGTTCTTC